The 30 T cell receptor beta chains below were found in one sample sequenced in a study of T cell responses to AZD1222 COVID-19 vaccine (dated by TCRdb to the early 2020s). Explained via the paper, the time point label denotes: about 28 days (+/-7) after the second vaccine dose. The treatment or condition label for this specimen denotes: meningococcal conjugate vaccine given as trial control. The library was produced with the immunoSEQ multiplex PCR assay. Held by TCRdb, this immuneACCESS table contains in-frame sequences only and omits some clones. Under half of the omission traces to an unresolved V gene where checked; the cause of the rest is unknown. Here the sample has some 80,000 clones; over 60% occur a single time. 27% of the sample rests with the top ten. The sequencing used peripheral blood, collected 28 days after the second dose of the MenACWY control vaccine. All receptors come from an adult who received the MenACWY meningococcal vaccine as a control.

This chain links TRBV27 with TRBJ1-6; no reliable D call. The germline V gene has CDR1 MNHEY and CDR2 SMNVEV (reference sequence). The CDR3 runs to 13 residues. Trimming pared 8 bases from V and 0 bases from J, leaving 5 bases between. CDR3 sequence: CASASSYNSPLHF. The CDR3 DNA sequence: TGTGCCAGCGCTAGCTCCTATAATTCACCCCTCCACTTT.

This chain connects TRBV9 to TRBJ2-7; TRBD2 is a possible D gene (6 bases). Trimming removed 2 bases at V and 1 base at J, with 13 bases between. CDR1 is SGDLS and CDR2 is YYNGEE in the germline V gene. The CDR3 loop spans 15 amino acids. CDR3 sequence: CASSVFPGESYEQYF. Here the CDR3 DNA reads TGTGCCAGCAGCGTCTTTCCGGGGGAGTCCTACGAGCAGTACTTC.

This chain joins TRBV19 and TRBJ1-6; weak D call: TRBD1 (6 bases). CDR3 length: 13 amino acids. Germline CDR1 and CDR2: LNHDA and SQIVND (reference sequence). The V end lost 6 bases, the J end lost 14 bases, and 17 bases lay between the germline ends. The CDR3 DNA reads TGTGCCAGTAGCGGGACATCAGGAGGGACCCTCCACTTT. Its protein product is CASSGTSGGTLHF.

This clone was detected once. The chain has TRBV6-4 and TRBJ2-7; TRBD2 aligns across 10 bases. CDR3 length: 14 amino acids. V was pared by 8 bases and J by 7 bases, with 11 bases of the junction left unmatched. The germline CDR1 and CDR2 sequences are MRHNA and SNTAGT. The CDR3 coding sequence is TGTGCCAGCTCGGCCCTAGCGGGAGTCGGGGAGCAGTACTTC. Translation gives CASSALAGVGEQYF.

V usage is TRBV5-1 and J usage is TRBJ1-1; D is perhaps TRBD1 (5 bases). CDR3 size: 14 residues. The V and J ends lost 0 bases and 4 bases respectively, with 10 bases between them. CDR1 is SGHRS, CDR2 YFSETQ, per germline. The CDR3 DNA reads as TGCGCCAGCAGCTTGGACGGGGGGAGCACTGAAGCTTTCTTT. It yields the protein CASSLDGGSTEAFF.

This chain joins TRBV20-1 and TRBJ1-5; D unresolved. CDR1 is DFQATT and CDR2 is SNEGSKA in the germline V gene (reference sequence). The germline V and J ends were trimmed by 5 bases and 5 bases, with 7 bases remaining between them. The CDR3 is made up of 11 amino acids. The CDR3 coding sequence is TGCAGTGCTGCGGCAGATCAGCCCCAGCATTTT. The encoded protein is CSAAADQPQHF.

The rearrangement uses TRBV28 and TRBJ2-7; 10 bases map to TRBD2. Germline CDR1 MDHEN, CDR2 SYDVKM. The J segment lost 2 bases and the V segment lost 5 bases, leaving 6 bases of the junction unmatched. The CDR3 covers 15 residues. The chain's CDR3 is CASSPPGLATYEQYF. CDR3 coding DNA: TGTGCCAGCAGTCCTCCGGGACTAGCGACCTACGAGCAGTACTTC.

This chain links TRBV19 with TRBJ1-3, with a tentative D call TRBD1 (5 bases). Trimming took off 8 bases at V and 3 bases at J, with 14 bases between the two ends. Germline CDR1 and CDR2: LNHDA and SQIVND (reference sequence). The CDR3 is 14 residues long. CDR3 loop: CASSTGEGGNTIYF. Here the CDR3 DNA reads TGTGCCAGTTCTACGGGGGAAGGTGGAAACACCATATATTTT.

This clone was seen a few times. The chain uses TRBV11-2 and TRBJ1-1; TRBD1 matches at 11 bases. The V gene's germline CDR1 is SGHAT and CDR2 FQNNGV. V shed 1 base and J 1 base; nucleotides not matched to a gene: 2. This CDR3 region has 16 residues. The CDR3 DNA follows: TGTGCCAGCAGCTTAGTCGGGACAGGGGGGAACACTGAAGCTTTCTTT. Its protein product is CASSLVGTGGNTEAFF.

The chain is built from TRBV2 and TRBJ1-5; 9 bases align to TRBD1. CDR3 size: 15 residues. Trimming removed 8 bases from V and 6 bases from J; junction bases left unmatched: 11. CDR1 is SNHLY, CDR2 FYNNEI, per germline. The CDR3 region has the DNA TGTGCCAGCCAGTCTACAGGGGGCCAGAGTCAGCCCCAGCATTTT. Protein: CASQSTGGQSQPQHF.

This chain links TRBV5-6 with TRBJ2-3; TRBD1 aligns across 9 bases. Germline loops: CDR1 SGHDT, CDR2 YYEEEE. The CDR3 consists of 15 residues. Trimming at V came to 1 base and at J to 5 bases, leaving 5 bases not matched to a gene. The CDR3 DNA reads as TGTGCCAGCAGCTTGAACAGGGGGCAGGAAGATACGCAGTATTTT. This codes for CASSLNRGQEDTQYF.

The V call is TRBV5-6, the J call TRBJ1-1; D gene uncertain. Between the trimmed V and J ends, which lost 3 bases and 8 bases, there was a span of 20 bases. The CDR3 is made up of 15 amino acids. The germline gives CDR1 SGHDT, CDR2 YYEEEE. This CDR3 is CASSSPLSIGGEAFF. The CDR3 DNA is TGTGCCAGCAGCTCGCCACTGTCGATAGGAGGAGAAGCTTTCTTT.

The chain employs TRBV6-6 and TRBJ1-4; the D is unclear. Germline V gene data show CDR1 as MNHNY and CDR2 as SVGAGI (reference sequence). Trimming left V 6 bases short and J 4 bases short, with 9 bases between. This CDR3 is built from 13 residues. CDR3 in DNA: TGTGCCAGCAGAATCTGGGTTAATGAAAAACTGTTTTTT. It encodes CASRIWVNEKLFF.

V and J are TRBV28 and TRBJ1-3; D gene unclear. With 1 base removed from V and 7 bases from J, the gap between germline ends came to 14 bases. CDR3 length equals 15 residues. Germline V lookup: CDR1 MDHEN, CDR2 SYDVKM. CDR3 coding DNA: TGTGCCAGCAGTTTATCTGGGCTCCAACTCAACACCATATATTTT. Encoded protein: CASSLSGLQLNTIYF.

The rearrangement links TRBV5-1 to TRBJ2-7; the match to TRBD1 covers 9 bases. CDR3 length equals 14 residues. V trimming: 4 bases; J trimming: 5 bases; junction bases outside the gene matches: 7. From germline, CDR1 is SGHRS and CDR2 YFSETQ. The CDR3 DNA reads TGCGCCAGCAGCCCCCGGACAGGGGAGAACGAGCAGTACTTC. This translates into CASSPRTGENEQYF.

The chain is built from TRBV27 and TRBJ2-6; possible D gene TRBD1, 5 bases. CDR1 and CDR2 from the germline V gene are MNHEY and SMNVEV (reference sequence). V lost 8 bases, J lost 0 bases, and 8 bases lay in between. The CDR3 loop spans 14 amino acids. The CDR3 loop reads CASGQPSGANVLTF. The CDR3 DNA reads TGTGCCAGCGGACAACCCTCTGGGGCCAACGTCCTGACTTTC. Full variable domain (remainder filled in from reference TRBV27 and TRBJ2-6): EAQVTQNPRYLITVTGKKLTVTCSQNMNHEYMSWYRQDPGLGLRQIYYSMNVEVTDKGDVPEGYKVSRKEKRNFPLILESPSPNQTSLYFCASGQPSGANVLTFGAGSRLTVL.

J is TRBJ2-3 and V is TRBV19; D is unclear. Germline lookup yields CDR1 LNHDA and CDR2 SQIVND (reference sequence). The V end lost 3 bases, the J end lost 3 bases, and 10 bases lay between the germline ends. This CDR3 comprises 14 residues. In DNA form, the CDR3 reads TGTGCCAGTAGTATTAACCCGGGTACAGATACGCAGTATTTT. This sequence encodes CASSINPGTDTQYF.

The chain employs TRBV2 and TRBJ2-2; TRBD2 matches at 10 bases. The CDR3 spans 15 residues. The J segment lost 8 bases and the V segment lost 6 bases, leaving 9 bases of the junction unmatched. In germline, CDR1 is SNHLY, CDR2 FYNNEI. CDR3 sequence (DNA): TGTGCCAGCAGGGCGGCTAGCGGGAGCCGGGGGGAGCTGTTTTTT. The encoded protein is CASRAASGSRGELFF. The full variable domain, its missing parts supplied by reference TRBV2 and TRBJ2-2, is EPEVTQTPSHQVTQMGQEVILRCVPISNHLYFYWYRQILGQKVEFLVSFYNNEISEKSEIFDDQFSVERPDGSNFTLKIRSTKLEDSAMYFCASRAASGSRGELFFGEGSRLTVL.

The chain has TRBV2 and TRBJ2-5; possibly TRBD1 for D (6 bases). The CDR3 is made up of 14 amino acids. The germline V and J ends were trimmed by 5 bases and 4 bases, with 14 bases remaining between them. In germline, CDR1 is SNHLY, CDR2 FYNNEI. DNA for the CDR3: TGTGCCAGCAGTTTACAGGGTTCTGGAGAGACCCAGTACTTC. Protein: CASSLQGSGETQYF.

The sample holds one count of this clone. This sequence joins TRBV28 and TRBJ1-5; the match to TRBD1 covers 7 bases. The CDR3 runs 16 residues. With V trimmed by 4 bases and J by 1 base, 7 bases remained unmatched. The germline V gene encodes CDR1 MDHEN and CDR2 SYDVKM. CDR3 DNA: TGTGCCAGCAGTTCTAACAGGGGATTGAGCAATCAGCCCCAGCATTTT. Its protein product is CASSSNRGLSNQPQHF.

V usage is TRBV6-5 and J usage is TRBJ2-2; D might be TRBD1 (5 bases). Germline V gene data show CDR1 as MNHEY and CDR2 as SVGAGI. V was clipped by 6 bases and J by 1 base, with 9 bases between them. The CDR3 has 14 residues. In nucleotides, the CDR3 is TGTGCCAGCAGCATCGACAGGAACACCGGGGAGCTGTTTTTT. This translates into CASSIDRNTGELFF.

The chain joins TRBV7-8 to TRBJ1-5; no firm D call. Trimming cost V 1 base and J 0 bases, with 4 bases left between them. CDR1 is SGHVS, CDR2 FQNEAQ, per germline. This CDR3 is 14 amino acids long. DNA of the CDR3: TGTGCCAGCAGCTTAGACTATAGCAATCAGCCCCAGCATTTT. It yields the protein CASSLDYSNQPQHF.

This chain joins TRBV6-5 and TRBJ1-6; 7 nucleotides match TRBD1. The junction had 6 bases not matched to a gene; V was cut back by 7 bases and J by 9 bases. This CDR3 has 13 amino acids. Germline V lookup: CDR1 MNHEY, CDR2 SVGAGI. CDR3 residues: CASKAGGSSPLHF. In DNA form, the CDR3 reads TGTGCCAGCAAGGCAGGGGGAAGTTCACCCCTCCACTTT.

This chain connects TRBV6-5 to TRBJ2-1; unclear D gene. The CDR3 sequence is 16 residues long. Germline V gene lookup returns CDR1 MNHEY and CDR2 SVGAGI. Trimming stripped 0 bases from V and 5 bases from J, with 14 bases between. CDR3 loop: CASSYSHKTVNNEQFF. The CDR3 region has the DNA TGTGCCAGCAGTTACTCGCACAAGACGGTGAACAATGAGCAGTTCTTC.

The genes are TRBV19 and TRBJ1-5; D ambiguous. Looked up from germline, CDR1 is LNHDA and CDR2 is SQIVND (reference sequence). V shed 9 bases and J shed 0 bases, with 15 bases lying between them. The length of the CDR3 is 15 residues. CDR3 bases: TGTGCCAGCCGGGTTGGCGCCTATAGCAATCAGCCCCAGCATTTT. Translated: CASRVGAYSNQPQHF. The full variable domain, in which reference TRBV19 and TRBJ1-5 provide the parts outside the CDR3, is DGGITQSPKYLFRKEGQNVTLSCEQNLNHDAMYWYRQDPGQGLRLIYYSQIVNDFQKGDIAEGYSVSREKKESFPLTVTSAQKNPTAFYLCASRVGAYSNQPQHFGDGTRLSIL.

The CDR3 here is CSASWEAFF. The DNA for the CDR3 is TGCAGTGCTAGTTGGGAAGCTTTCTTT. This chain uses TRBV20-1 with TRBJ1-1; unclear D gene. The CDR3 length is 9 residues. V was cut by 3 bases and J by 8 bases, with 4 bases left in between. Germline V gives CDR1 DFQATT, CDR2 SNEGSKA (reference sequence).

The CDR3 region has the DNA TGTGCCAGCAGTGAAGCGATTGAAGCTTTCTTT. This gives the protein CASSEAIEAFF. The chain recombines TRBV2 with TRBJ1-1; D is ambiguous. V lost 0 bases, J lost 7 bases, and 3 bases lay in between. Germline V gives CDR1 SNHLY, CDR2 FYNNEI. This CDR3 region has 11 residues.

The genes are TRBV11-2 and TRBJ2-7, with a tentative D call TRBD1 (5 bases). Germline lookup yields CDR1 SGHAT and CDR2 FQNNGV. V was shortened by 1 base and J by 3 bases, with 10 bases between the two germline ends. This CDR3 contains 14 residues. DNA for the CDR3: TGTGCCAGCAGCTTAGGACAGTATCACTACGAGCAGTACTTC. It codes for CASSLGQYHYEQYF.

This chain connects TRBV7-2 to TRBJ1-5; the D gene is possibly TRBD1 (6 bases). This CDR3 has 15 residues. Looked up from germline, CDR1 is SGHTA and CDR2 is FQGNSA. The V end was cut by 1 base, the J end by 7 bases, with 14 bases between. This chain's CDR3 is CASSLGNRVGQPQHF. The CDR3 DNA reads as TGTGCCAGCAGCTTAGGGAACAGGGTTGGGCAGCCCCAGCATTTT.

The chain has TRBV3-1 (or the pseudogene TRBV3-2) and TRBJ2-7; maybe TRBD2 (5 bases). The CDR3 is 12 amino acids. Trimming left V 5 bases short and J 6 bases short, with 11 bases between. CDR1 and CDR2 from the germline V gene are LGHDT and YNNKEL (reference sequence). The DNA of the CDR3 is TGTGCCAGCAGCGCGCTAGGGAGCGAGCAGTACTTC. As protein: CASSALGSEQYF.